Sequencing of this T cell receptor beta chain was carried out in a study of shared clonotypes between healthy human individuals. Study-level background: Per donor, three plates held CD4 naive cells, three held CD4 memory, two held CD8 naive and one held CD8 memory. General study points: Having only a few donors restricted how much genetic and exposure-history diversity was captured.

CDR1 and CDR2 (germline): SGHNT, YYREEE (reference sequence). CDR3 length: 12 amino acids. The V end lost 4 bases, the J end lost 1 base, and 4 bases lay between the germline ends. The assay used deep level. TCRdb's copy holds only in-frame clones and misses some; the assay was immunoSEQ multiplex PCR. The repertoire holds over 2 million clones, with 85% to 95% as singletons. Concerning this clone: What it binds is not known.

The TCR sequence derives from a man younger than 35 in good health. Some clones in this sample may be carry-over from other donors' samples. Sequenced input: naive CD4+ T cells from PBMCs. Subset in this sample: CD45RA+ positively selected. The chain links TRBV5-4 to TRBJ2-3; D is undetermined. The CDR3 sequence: CASSDGTDTQYF. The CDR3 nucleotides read TGTGCCAGCAGCGACGGCACAGATACGCAGTATTTT.